Listed below are T cell receptor beta chains from one sample, sequenced in a study of T cell changes during pregnancy in multiple sclerosis. Profiled with immunoSEQ multiplex PCR; TCRdb holds only in-frame clones, not every one. This table has about 62,000 clones, around 93% appearing once. Sequenced material: peripheral blood, taken in the second trimester of pregnancy. These receptors all stem from a female donor in good health, enrolled as a control in a pregnancy study. CDR3s include the opening cysteine and the closing phenylalanine or tryptophan. A D gene is named only where the DNA matches it firmly.

CDR3 DNA | CDR3 protein | J gene | D gene | V gene
TGTGCCAGCAGTTCCCACAGGGTGGGGTACGAGCAGTACTTC | CASSSHRVGYEQYF | TRBJ2-7 | . | TRBV27
TGTGCCACTCGGGCTAGCGGGGGGCCGTGGGAGACCCAGTACTTC | CATRASGGPWETQYF | TRBJ2-5 | TRBD2 | TRBV10-3
TGCGCCAGCCAGGGTTCGAACACTGAAGCTTTCTTT | CASQGSNTEAFF | TRBJ1-1 | . | TRBV10-2
TGTGCCAGCAGCCCAGGACGGGGGACAGATGGATACGAGCAGTACTTC | CASSPGRGTDGYEQYF | TRBJ2-7 | . | TRBV9
TGTGCCAGCAGCACAGTTGGGAACACTGAAGCTTTCTTT | CASSTVGNTEAFF | TRBJ1-1 | . | TRBV5-4
TGCGCCAGCCCCCCGAGGCCAGGGGGGCAAGAGACCCAGTACTTC | CASPPRPGGQETQYF | TRBJ2-5 | . | TRBV23-1
TGTGCCAGCAGCTTGGGGCGGGGATATGAAGCTTTCTTT | CASSLGRGYEAFF | TRBJ1-1 | . | TRBV5-4
TGCGCCAGCAGCTTGCTAGGTCCTCAAGAGACCCAGTACTTC | CASSLLGPQETQYF | TRBJ2-5 | . | TRBV5-1
TGTGCCAGCAGCTTAGGGACTAGCGTGGACACCGGGGAGCTGTTTTTT | CASSLGTSVDTGELFF | TRBJ2-2 | TRBD2 | TRBV7-3
TGTGCCAGCAGCTCACGACTAGCGGGAGAGAGGAGCTCCTACAATGAGCAGTTCTTC | CASSSRLAGERSSYNEQFF | TRBJ2-1 | TRBD2 | TRBV7-8